This T cell receptor (beta chain) was retrieved from a study of blood T cell repertoires in COVID-19. In the study overall: T cells, B-cell-depleted T cells, or PBMCs supplied cDNA or gDNA.

CDR1 is SNHLY, CDR2 FYNNEI, per germline. The CDR3 runs to 13 residues. The ends were cut back, 9 bases at V and 2 bases at J, with 11 bases in the middle. Here immunoSEQ multiplex PCR was the method, and the copy in TCRdb shows in-frame clones only, minus some. The profile shows around 60,000 clones, 80% to 90% of them singletons. The receptor was isolated from a man aged 35 to 55 with acute or convalescent COVID-19. The chain uses TRBV2 and TRBJ1-3, with D possibly matching TRBD1 (6 bases). The specimen sequenced was peripheral blood. The CDR3 bases are TGTGCCAGACAGGGTACGGCTGGAAACACCATATATTTT. This translates into CARQGTAGNTIYF.